The 29 T cell receptor beta chains below were found in one sample sequenced in a study of CXCR3-negative and CXCR3-positive naive CD8 T cells. TRB cDNA was prepared as libraries by UMI-labeled 5' RACE. One entry per CDR3 protein, without DNA, is what TCRdb gives after re-calling the 5' RACE reads. The sample's table shows some 45,000 distinct CDR3 sequences. Input material: naive CXCR3- CD8+ T cells from blood. The subset denotes: CD45RO-CCR7+CD27+CD95- naive CD8+ T cells lacking CXCR3 (TNR3-). These receptor sequences come from a human donor in good health. Some clones in this sample may be carry-over from other donors' samples.

The chain joins TRBV12-5 to TRBJ1-1; there is no DNA to check the TCRdb D call of TRBD1. Germline-derived CDR1 and CDR2 are LGHNT and FRNRAP. CDR3 length equals 13 residues. The CDR3: CASGLPGVPEAFF.

The rearrangement links TRBV7-9 to TRBJ1-4; the TRBD1 assignment by TCRdb is unverifiable without DNA. Germline-derived CDR1 and CDR2 are SEHNR and FQNEAQ (reference sequence). The CDR3 sequence is 14 residues long. The CDR3 sequence is CASSLRTDNEKLFF.

The V gene is TRBV12-3 or TRBV12-4, the J gene TRBJ2-7. The CDR3 sequence is 12 residues long. The CDR3 spells CASSLAANEQYF.

The chain employs TRBV28 and TRBJ1-4; TCRdb's D call, TRBD1, is unchecked because there is no DNA. The CDR3 is 17 residues long. The V gene's germline CDR1 is MDHEN and CDR2 SYDVKM. CDR3 residues: CASSRPGQGATNEKLFF.

The chain recombines TRBV7-3 with TRBJ2-3; TCRdb selects TRBD1, and the lack of DNA leaves this call unchecked. CDR1 is SGHTA, CDR2 FQGTGA, per germline. The CDR3 covers 16 residues. The CDR3 is CASSTPGGGGTDTQYF.

This chain links TRBV23-1 with TRBJ2-6; TCRdb names TRBD2, which stays unverified in the absence of DNA. Being an ORF, TRBV23-1 has a function that is uncertain. The CDR3 has 19 amino acids. The CDR3 loop reads CASSAGPSDRSSGANVLTF.

The rearrangement uses TRBV29-1 and TRBJ2-1; TCRdb returns TRBD2, unconfirmable since there is no DNA. Germline loops: CDR1 SQVTM, CDR2 ANQGSEA. CDR3 size: 13 residues. The CDR3 loop is CSGRGLDGNEQFF.

The CDR3 loop reads CSVASELQGYEQYF. The V and J genes are TRBV29-1 and TRBJ2-7; TCRdb indicates TRBD1, and absent DNA this call remains unverified. Germline loops: CDR1 SQVTM, CDR2 ANQGSEA. This CDR3 has 14 amino acids.

This sequence joins TRBV2 and TRBJ2-1. Germline V lookup: CDR1 SNHLY, CDR2 FYNNEI. The CDR3 totals 15 residues. The CDR3 protein is CASSGSGNLWNEQFF.

This CDR3 is CSARAYNEQFF. J is TRBJ2-1 and V is TRBV20-1. The CDR3 extends over 11 amino acids. Per the germline V gene, CDR1 is DFQATT and CDR2 is SNEGSKA (reference sequence).

This chain links TRBV6-5 with TRBJ2-3; TCRdb outputs TRBD2, but without DNA this stays unchecked. The germline CDR1 and CDR2 sequences are MNHEY and SVGAGI. The CDR3 has 14 amino acids. The CDR3 region is CASSYGREGNTQYF.

The gene calls are TRBV28 and TRBJ2-2. The length of the CDR3 is 16 residues. In germline, CDR1 is MDHEN, CDR2 SYDVKM. Here the CDR3 reads CASTPMVSYNTGELFF. The full variable domain, rest sourced from reference TRBV28 and TRBJ2-2, is DVKVTQSSRYLVKRTGEKVFLECVQDMDHENMFWYRQDPGLGLRLIYFSYDVKMKEKGDIPEGYSVSREKKERFSLILESASTNQTSMYLCASTPMVSYNTGELFFGEGSRLTVL.

The CDR3 region is CSAGSESYGYAF. V usage is TRBV29-1 and J usage is TRBJ1-2; as DNA is missing, the TRBD1 call by TCRdb cannot be tested. The CDR3 sequence is 12 residues long. Germline-derived CDR1 and CDR2 are SQVTM and ANQGSEA. Filled out from reference TRBV29-1 and TRBJ1-2, the complete variable domain reads SAVISQKPSRDICQRGTSLTIQCQVDSQVTMMFWYRQQPGQSLTLIATANQGSEATYESGFVIDKFPISRPNLTFSTLTVSNMSPEDSSIYLCSAGSESYGYAFGSGTRLTVV.

The chain couples TRBV28 to TRBJ2-3; TCRdb proposes TRBD2, but this gene call is untestable without DNA. The length of the CDR3 is 15 residues. Per the germline V gene, CDR1 is MDHEN and CDR2 is SYDVKM. CDR3 sequence reads: CASSSARESEGTQYF.

The chain is built from TRBV5-5 and TRBJ2-3; TCRdb's D gene call, TRBD1, goes unchecked for lack of DNA. This CDR3 has 11 residues. The germline gives CDR1 SGHKS, CDR2 YYEKEE (reference sequence). The CDR3 loop reads CASSPGDTQYF.

The rearrangement joins TRBV12-3 or TRBV12-4 to TRBJ2-1; the D call of TRBD1 rests on TCRdb alone, since no DNA is present to check it. The CDR3 extends over 15 amino acids. The CDR3 reads CASTTTGGTFNEQFF.

CDR3 in amino acids: CASSPGTETTMALNTEAFF. J is TRBJ1-1 and V is TRBV18; without DNA, the TCRdb call of TRBD1 cannot be checked. Germline V CDR1 and CDR2: KGHSH, LQKENI. The CDR3 loop spans 19 amino acids.

The chain recombines TRBV6-2 or TRBV6-3 with TRBJ1-5; TCRdb reports TRBD1, a call that lacks DNA to check it against. The germline gives CDR1 MNHEY, CDR2 SVGEGT. The CDR3 spans 15 residues. The CDR3 here is CASSRYRASNQPQHF.

The V gene is TRBV27, the J gene TRBJ1-1; TCRdb reports TRBD1, a call that lacks DNA to check it against. Germline V gene lookup returns CDR1 MNHEY and CDR2 SMNVEV (reference sequence). The CDR3 runs to 15 residues. The chain's CDR3 is CASRRQGAGNTEAFF.

This chain joins TRBV29-1 and TRBJ1-2; TCRdb selects TRBD1, and the lack of DNA leaves this call unchecked. The CDR3 sequence is 20 residues long. Per the germline V gene, CDR1 is SQVTM and CDR2 is ANQGSEA. CDR3 amino acids: CSVEGLAGWDRDEANYGYTF.

This rearrangement joins TRBV7-9 to TRBJ2-1. This CDR3 region has 16 residues. The germline V gene has CDR1 SEHNR and CDR2 FQNEAQ (reference sequence). The chain's CDR3 is CASSLAVGATNNEQFF.

This chain connects TRBV6-5 to TRBJ2-7; TCRdb lists TRBD1, though no DNA is available to test this call. There are 12 residues in the CDR3. Germline assignment: CDR1 MNHEY and CDR2 SVGAGI. CDR3 amino acids: CASSRDRVEQYF.

The chain uses TRBV29-1 and TRBJ2-1; the D call of TRBD1 rests on TCRdb alone, since no DNA is present to check it. The length of the CDR3 is 16 residues. Germline-derived CDR1 and CDR2 are SQVTM and ANQGSEA. The CDR3 reads CSVEDPPGGPSNEQFF.

Judged by frequency, this clonotype is medium-sized. V gene TRBV21-1 combines with J gene TRBJ1-5; TCRdb's D call of TRBD1 is untestable without DNA. TRBV21-1 is designated a pseudogene. The CDR3 runs 14 residues. This CDR3 is CASSRGQALEPQHF.

The V call is TRBV27, the J call TRBJ2-1; TCRdb reports TRBD1, a call that lacks DNA to check it against. CDR1 is MNHEY and CDR2 is SMNVEV in the germline V gene (reference sequence). The CDR3 has 18 residues. CDR3 protein: CASTSLPGTVPSYNEQFF.

The chain joins TRBV7-9 to TRBJ2-7; as DNA is missing, the TRBD1 call by TCRdb cannot be tested. From germline, CDR1 is SEHNR and CDR2 FQNEAQ (reference sequence). This CDR3 region has 12 residues. The CDR3 here is CASSLDRDEQYF.

The chain is built from TRBV7-2 and TRBJ2-1; TCRdb outputs TRBD1, but without DNA this stays unchecked. Germline lookup yields CDR1 SGHTA and CDR2 FQGNSA. The CDR3 extends over 14 amino acids. CDR3 loop: CASSLVTGGNEQFF.

V gene TRBV4-2 combines with J gene TRBJ2-7; TCRdb's assignment of TRBD2 cannot be checked, as there is no DNA. The CDR3 extends over 17 amino acids. The V gene's germline CDR1 is LGHNA and CDR2 YNFKEQ. The CDR3 here is CASSQGLAGVASYEQYF.

The V and J genes are TRBV7-3 and TRBJ1-6. Germline CDR1 reads SGHTA; CDR2 reads FQGTGA. This CDR3 is built from 19 residues. CDR3 loop: CASSFCSENRSSYNSPLHF.